Listed below are T cell receptor beta chains from one sample, sequenced in a study of T cell responses to AZD1222 COVID-19 vaccine. The data were produced by immunoSEQ multiplex PCR, yet TCRdb's version contains in-frame clones alone and is incomplete. In the table there are under 150,000 clones, about 81% of which are singletons. Here the sequenced sample was peripheral blood, taken on day 0 of MenACWY control vaccination. The receptors derive from an adult in good health. Both conserved end residues are part of each CDR3. D genes are given only for firm matches. Clone size is not always given. Where it is, it says once, few, many or a class for expanded clones.

size,J,D,V,length,CDR3,DNA
-,TRBJ2-3,-,TRBV6-5,14,CASRNLHSTDTQYF,TGTGCCAGCAGAAACCTCCACAGCACAGATACGCAGTATTTT
-,TRBJ2-3,-,TRBV7-3,15,CASSLDGTPQDTQYF,TGTGCCAGCAGCTTAGACGGGACCCCCCAGGATACGCAGTATTTT
-,TRBJ2-5,-,TRBV7-9,12,CASSLGPETQYF,TGTGCCAGCTCACTGGGGCCAGAGACCCAGTACTTC
-,TRBJ1-4,TRBD1,TRBV27,16,CASSYRGEATNEKLFF,TGTGCCAGCAGTTACAGGGGCGAAGCAACTAATGAAAAACTGTTTTTT
-,TRBJ2-3,TRBD1,TRBV11-2,13,CASSSDRPDTQYF,TGTGCCAGCAGCTCGGACAGGCCAGATACGCAGTATTTT
-,TRBJ1-2,-,TRBV7-8,16,CASSFLPQGTEDGYTF,TGTGCCAGCAGTTTCCTCCCCCAGGGGACCGAGGATGGCTACACCTTC
-,TRBJ2-5,-,TRBV9,16,CASGTGAGRGGETQYF,TGTGCCAGCGGAACGGGGGCGGGGAGAGGAGGGGAGACCCAGTACTTC
-,TRBJ1-1,-,TRBV6-5,15,CASSYSNRVRTEAFF,TGTGCCAGCAGTTACTCGAACAGGGTCAGGACTGAAGCTTTCTTT
-,TRBJ2-7,-,TRBV5-1,12,CASSNPSYEQYF,TGCGCCAGCAGCAACCCAAGCTACGAGCAGTACTTC
few,TRBJ1-1,-,TRBV19,19,CASSLYLGVRLGLNTEAFF,TGTGCCAGTAGCCTGTATTTGGGGGTCCGACTGGGGCTGAACACTGAAGCTTTCTTT